The source of this T cell receptor (beta chain) is a study of T cells in Graves' hyperthyroidism and ophthalmopathy. Findings and caveats of the study: The majority of expanded thyroid clonotypes above 0.001 also appeared in blood.

Amplified TCR beta CDR3 regions derived from RNA transcripts. The HTBI primer set was used in a first-round RT-PCR of the TCR CDR3. MiXCR, applied by TCRdb to the multiplex PCR reads, yields one record per CDR3 protein. The sample holds almost 600,000 distinct CDR3 sequences, approximately 15% seen once. The table lists this clonotype with many counts. Its target is unknown. Each diagnosis drew on symptoms, thyroxine, TRAb, thyroid ultrasound and orbital computed tomography findings. Blood sampling occurred at first hyperthyroidism diagnosis, ahead of any ophthalmopathy symptoms. Fresh peripheral blood, 8 to 10 ml, was the source of the PBMCs. Input material: blood. The TCR comes from a woman in her twenties or thirties with Graves' hyperthyroidism that later progressed to Graves' ophthalmopathy.

As DNA, the CDR3 is TGCGCCAGCAGCTATGGGACAGGCCCTAATCAGCCCCAGCATTTT. This sequence encodes CASSYGTGPNQPQHF. The rearrangement links TRBV5-1 to TRBJ1-5; 8 bases are a match to TRBD1. With 3 bases clipped from V and 4 bases from J, the junction kept 6 bases outside the gene matches. Germline loops: CDR1 SGHRS, CDR2 YFSETQ. The CDR3 runs to 15 residues.